This is a list of T cell receptor beta chains from one sample in a study of PD-1 blockade in classical Hodgkin lymphoma. Only in-frame clones appear in the TCRdb table, and some are missing; sequencing was by immunoSEQ multiplex PCR. Here the sample spans under 20,000 clones, over 55% being singletons. Sequencing was performed on peripheral blood mononuclear cells (PBMCs), taken before the second cycle of nivolumab. Receptor source: a human donor with classical Hodgkin lymphoma. Both conserved end residues are part of each CDR3.

j_call: TRBJ2-1; v_call: TRBV27; cdr3_aa: CASSWGTGFNEQFF
j_call: TRBJ1-4; v_call: TRBV6-5; cdr3_aa: CASSEQGANEKLFF
j_call: TRBJ2-1; v_call: TRBV7-2; cdr3_aa: CASSPRDSAYNEQFF
j_call: TRBJ2-5; v_call: TRBV7-2; cdr3_aa: CASSLAGPPQETQYF
j_call: TRBJ2-7; v_call: TRBV10-3; cdr3_aa: CAISDGSPSSYEQYF
j_call: TRBJ2-4; v_call: TRBV10-3; cdr3_aa: CAISDNTGATGKNIQYF
j_call: TRBJ2-1; v_call: TRBV29-1; cdr3_aa: CSVGGYSYNEQFF
j_call: TRBJ1-6; v_call: TRBV7-8; cdr3_aa: CASSSWNSPLHF
j_call: TRBJ1-2; v_call: TRBV5-8; cdr3_aa: CASSLERGYGYTF
j_call: TRBJ2-1; v_call: TRBV2; cdr3_aa: CASGTGDINEQFF
j_call: TRBJ1-4; v_call: TRBV2; cdr3_aa: CAAKGGTNEKLFF
j_call: TRBJ1-4; v_call: TRBV30; cdr3_aa: CAWSVLGATNEKLFF
j_call: TRBJ1-6; v_call: TRBV19; cdr3_aa: CASSISGQGGNSPLHF
j_call: TRBJ1-4; v_call: TRBV19; cdr3_aa: CASSWERNEKLFF